This T cell receptor (beta chain) was profiled in a study of monozygotic twins with inflammatory bowel disease. General study findings and limits: Among patients, repertoires may have gained variability from differing immunosuppressive treatments.

The RNA usage for each TCR library was 3500 ng of total RNA. Incorporation of UMIs carrying a 6-nucleotide sample barcode was performed by template switching. TCRdb reprocessed the 5' RACE reads and keeps a single row for each CDR3 protein, giving no DNA. This sample's table has some 210,000 distinct CDR3 sequences. As regards this clonotype: Its antigen is currently unknown.

This CDR3 has 15 amino acids. CDR1 and CDR2 (germline): DFQATT, SNEGSKA (reference sequence). The sequence derives from a human donor with ulcerative colitis or Crohn's disease, or a healthy co-twin of an affected twin (not recorded which). The sample comprised blood. J is TRBJ2-2 and V is TRBV20-1; checking the TCRdb D call of TRBD1 is not possible without DNA. CDR3 sequence: CSAIPPGQNTGELFF.